What follows is one TCR beta chain and its context. Its antigen is as yet unknown. CDR1 and CDR2 from the germline V gene are MNHEY and SVGAGI. Trimming pared 6 bases from V and 2 bases from J, leaving 10 bases between. The CDR3 contains 13 residues. Libraries were prepared by immunoSEQ multiplex PCR; TCRdb keeps only in-frame clonotypes and omits some of them. This sample has 150,000 or so clones, with roughly nine tenths found just once. The sample comes from a study of T cell responses to AZD1222 COVID-19 vaccine. Broader study findings: Only a handful of individuals given AZD1222 were seropositive at baseline. Spike-specific TCR depth and breadth grew after two AZD1222 doses.

J is TRBJ1-1 and V is TRBV6-5; D is uncertain. This receptor was identified in an adult in good health. The sequencing here drew on peripheral blood, taken on day 0 of AZD1222 vaccination. CDR3 nucleotides: TGTGCCAGCAGCTACACCCAAAACACTGAAGCTTTCTTT. Translated: CASSYTQNTEAFF.